A single sample is the source of the 25 T cell receptor beta chains below, sequenced in a study of blood T cell repertoires in COVID-19. Produced via immunoSEQ multiplex PCR; TCRdb's table is partial and in-frame only. In the table there are under 50,000 clones, around 84% of which are singletons. What was sequenced was peripheral blood. These receptors came from a middle-aged man with active COVID-19.

The chain is built from TRBV19 and TRBJ2-1; 12 nucleotides match TRBD2. The CDR3 sequence is 18 residues long. Germline assignment: CDR1 LNHDA and CDR2 SQIVND (reference sequence). V was pared by 4 bases and J by 3 bases, with 10 bases of the junction left unmatched. CDR3 in amino acids: CASSTSGGAGGNYNEQFF. The DNA for the CDR3 is TGTGCCAGTAGTACTAGCGGGGGGGCGGGAGGTAACTACAATGAGCAGTTCTTC.

The chain is built from TRBV4-1 and TRBJ2-5, with a tentative D call TRBD2 (6 bases). Per the germline V gene, CDR1 is MGHRA and CDR2 is YSYEKL. V lost 0 bases, J lost 0 bases, and 8 bases lay in between. The CDR3 contains 15 residues. This CDR3 reads CASSQDPGDQETQYF. CDR3 sequence (DNA): TGCGCCAGCAGCCAAGATCCGGGGGACCAAGAGACCCAGTACTTC.

J is TRBJ2-4 and V is TRBV10-1; 7 bases map to TRBD1. The J segment lost 4 bases and the V segment lost 0 bases, leaving 0 bases of the junction unmatched. Germline values: CDR1 WNHNN, CDR2 SYGVQD (reference sequence). This CDR3 comprises 14 residues. The CDR3 DNA follows: TGCGCCAGCAGTGAGTCGACAGGGAAAAACATTCAGTACTTC. This gives the protein CASSESTGKNIQYF.

V usage is TRBV2 and J usage is TRBJ2-7, with 7 bases aligning to TRBD1. Per the germline V gene, CDR1 is SNHLY and CDR2 is FYNNEI. The CDR3 covers 13 residues. Trimming took 6 bases from V and 0 from J; bases not matched to a gene: 2. In DNA, the CDR3 is TGTGCCAGCAGCTGGGACAGCTCCTACGAGCAGTACTTC. The encoded protein is CASSWDSSYEQYF.

This chain joins TRBV5-4 and TRBJ1-2; the D is unclear. The CDR3 covers 16 residues. The germline V gene has CDR1 SGHNT and CDR2 YYREEE (reference sequence). V lost 4 bases and J lost 1, with 17 bases in between. The CDR3 reads CASSRAVAGYNYGYTF. CDR3 sequence (DNA): TGTGCCAGCAGCCGAGCTGTGGCAGGCTATAACTATGGCTACACCTTC.

This clone was seen only a few times. The chain combines TRBV19 with TRBJ2-7, with 10 bases matching TRBD2. This CDR3 has 13 residues. Trimming cost V 5 bases and J 6 bases; bases outside gene matches: 4. The germline gives CDR1 LNHDA, CDR2 SQIVND (reference sequence). The CDR3 loop reads CASSPGLASEQYF. CDR3 in DNA: TGTGCCAGTAGTCCGGGACTAGCGAGCGAGCAGTACTTC.

The chain joins TRBV6-2 or TRBV6-3 to TRBJ2-3; 13 bases are shared with TRBD2. CDR3 length: 15 residues. The junction had 4 bases not matched to a gene; V was cut back by 5 bases and J by 5 bases. The germline gives CDR1 MNHEY, CDR2 SVGEGT. CDR3 loop: CASSRLAGGIDTQYF. The CDR3 DNA sequence: TGTGCCAGCAGTAGACTAGCGGGGGGAATAGATACGCAGTATTTT.

This sequence joins TRBV7-8 and TRBJ1-1; 7 bases are a match to TRBD1. Germline CDR1 and CDR2: SGHVS and FQNEAQ. The CDR3 runs 14 residues. The V segment lost 4 bases and the J segment 0 bases; nucleotides outside the gene matches: 2. The CDR3, as DNA: TGTGCCAGCAGCTGGGACAGTCTGAACACTGAAGCTTTCTTT. Encoded protein: CASSWDSLNTEAFF. Combining the CDR3 with reference TRBV7-8 and TRBJ1-1 gives the whole variable domain GAGVSQSPRYKVAKRGQDVALRCDPISGHVSLFWYQQALGQGPEFLTYFQNEAQLDKSGLPSDRFFAERPEGSVSTLKIQRTQQEDSAVYLCASSWDSLNTEAFFGQGTRLTVV.

V is TRBV7-9 and J is TRBJ1-5, with 11 bases fitting TRBD1. The junction had 6 bases not matched to a gene; V was cut back by 5 bases and J by 6 bases. The V gene's germline CDR1 is SEHNR and CDR2 FQNEAQ (reference sequence). The CDR3 runs to 15 residues. The CDR3 sequence: CASSRGTGGSQPQHF. DNA for the CDR3: TGTGCCAGCAGCCGAGGGACAGGGGGTAGTCAGCCCCAGCATTTT.

The gene calls are TRBV4-2 and TRBJ2-7; 7 nucleotides match TRBD1. V gave up 4 bases and J gave up 5 bases; unmatched junction bases: 8. The V gene's germline CDR1 is LGHNA and CDR2 YNFKEQ. This CDR3 contains 14 residues. This CDR3 reads CASSLQGQLDEQYF. The CDR3 bases are TGTGCCAGCAGCCTACAGGGACAGCTCGACGAGCAGTACTTC.

J is TRBJ2-3 and V is TRBV5-1, with 9 bases lining up with TRBD1. The CDR3 is 15 amino acids. In germline, CDR1 is SGHRS, CDR2 YFSETQ. The trim removed 4 bases at V and 2 bases at J, leaving 5 bases unmatched. In DNA, the CDR3 is TGCGCCAGCAGCGAACAGGGGGCAGCCACAGATACGCAGTATTTT. Protein sequence: CASSEQGAATDTQYF.

The DNA for the CDR3 is TGTGCCAGCTTAGCGTACAATGAGCAGTTCTTC. Translation gives CASLAYNEQFF. The rearrangement links TRBV7-9 to TRBJ2-1, with a weak D call TRBD2 (5 bases). The ends were cut back, 8 bases at V and 4 bases at J, with 6 bases in the middle. CDR3 size: 11 residues. In germline, CDR1 is SEHNR, CDR2 FQNEAQ (reference sequence).

This chain connects TRBV6-2 or TRBV6-3 to TRBJ1-1, with TRBD1 as a possible D gene (5 bases). Trimming stripped 0 bases from V and 3 bases from J, with 14 bases between. The CDR3 extends over 16 amino acids. Germline lookup yields CDR1 MNHEY and CDR2 SVGEGT. CDR3 residues: CASSYSHSSGDTEAFF. CDR3 DNA sequence: TGTGCCAGCAGTTACTCCCACAGTTCGGGGGACACTGAAGCTTTCTTT.

CDR3 coding DNA: TGTGCCAGCAGCTCCTACAGGGGGCGAAATCAGCCCCAGCATTTT. Encoded protein: CASSSYRGRNQPQHF. The rearrangement joins TRBV5-8 to TRBJ1-5; TRBD1 matches 9 bases. Germline V gene sequence: CDR1 SGHTS, CDR2 YDEGEE. Unmatched junction bases numbered 5, after V lost 3 bases and J lost 4 bases. The CDR3 has 15 residues.

The J gene is TRBJ2-7, the V gene TRBV27, with 9 bases that match TRBD2. This CDR3 region has 14 residues. Germline V gene sequence: CDR1 MNHEY, CDR2 SMNVEV (reference sequence). V lost 6 bases and J lost 3; bases outside the gene matches: 6. For the CDR3, the DNA is TGTGCCAGCAGGCGGGGGGGCCCCGGCTACGAGCAGTACTTC. It yields the protein CASRRGGPGYEQYF.

The rearrangement uses TRBV4-3 and TRBJ2-1, with 9 positions matching TRBD1. J gave up 7 bases and V 0 bases, and 19 bases lay outside the gene matches. Per the germline V gene, CDR1 is LGHNA and CDR2 is YSLEER. The CDR3 contains 20 residues. The CDR3 DNA reads as TGCGCCAGCAGCCAAGACAGGGGACAGGGTATAATTCTCGGGGTGAATGAGCAGTTCTTC. It yields the protein CASSQDRGQGIILGVNEQFF.

The CDR3 here is CASSPPVGDEQYF. The CDR3 DNA is TGTGCCAGCTCACCACCGGTAGGGGACGAGCAGTACTTC. The chain has TRBV18 and TRBJ2-7, with D maybe TRBD1 (5 bases). The germline V gene encodes CDR1 KGHSH and CDR2 LQKENI. The V end was cut by 0 bases, the J end by 5 bases, with 8 bases between. The CDR3 runs to 13 residues.

This sequence joins TRBV6-5 and TRBJ2-5; 13 nucleotides match TRBD2. V lost 5 bases, J lost 5 bases, and 5 bases stayed unmatched. Germline V gene lookup returns CDR1 MNHEY and CDR2 SVGAGI. The CDR3 covers 15 residues. In DNA form, the CDR3 reads TGTGCCAGCAGTACCCGGACTAGCGGGGGTGAGACCCAGTACTTC. It specifies CASSTRTSGGETQYF.

V is TRBV18 and J is TRBJ1-1, with TRBD1 identical over 7 bases. The CDR3 extends over 14 amino acids. Unmatched junction bases numbered 10, after V lost 5 bases and J lost 7 bases. Germline CDR1 KGHSH, CDR2 LQKENI. Written as DNA, the CDR3 is TGTGCCAGCTCAGAGGGACAGCGGTTACTTGAAGCTTTCTTT. It encodes CASSEGQRLLEAFF.

The genes are TRBV10-3 and TRBJ1-2; 9 bases align to TRBD1. Germline CDR1 reads ENHRY; CDR2 reads SYGVKD. The CDR3 runs to 16 residues. V lost 4 bases, J lost 5 bases, and 11 bases stayed unmatched. CDR3 in DNA: TGTGCCATCAGTGTATCGCCGGGACAGGGTTCGTATGGCTACACCTTC. Translating it yields CAISVSPGQGSYGYTF.

V is TRBV20-1 and J is TRBJ2-6; tentative D call: TRBD2 (6 bases). The germline V and J ends were trimmed by 3 bases and 4 bases, with 10 bases remaining between them. This CDR3 region has 14 residues. Looked up from germline, CDR1 is DFQATT and CDR2 is SNEGSKA (reference sequence). CDR3 amino acids: CSASAGTGANVLTF. The CDR3, as DNA: TGCAGTGCTAGTGCGGGAACAGGGGCCAACGTCCTGACTTTC.

The gene calls are TRBV7-8 and TRBJ2-7, with 9 bases identical to TRBD2. The CDR3 is made up of 16 amino acids. Germline values: CDR1 SGHVS, CDR2 FQNEAQ. J lost 1 base, V lost 5 bases, and 9 bases had no gene match. Written as DNA, the CDR3 is TGTGCCAGCAGCCCCCAGCCGGGACTAGCATCCTACGAGCAGTACTTC. Protein sequence: CASSPQPGLASYEQYF. The variable domain in full, completed from reference TRBV7-8 and TRBJ2-7, reads GAGVSQSPRYKVAKRGQDVALRCDPISGHVSLFWYQQALGQGPEFLTYFQNEAQLDKSGLPSDRFFAERPEGSVSTLKIQRTQQEDSAVYLCASSPQPGLASYEQYFGPGTRLTVT.

The V gene is TRBV24-1, the J gene TRBJ2-7; 9 nucleotides align to TRBD1. The CDR3 runs 14 residues. V was pared by 9 bases and J by 3 bases, with 8 bases of the junction left unmatched. Germline V gene data show CDR1 as KGHDR and CDR2 as SFDVKD. CDR3 amino acids: CATGGTGLDYEQYF. The CDR3 bases are TGTGCCACCGGCGGGACAGGGTTGGACTACGAGCAGTACTTC.

The chain employs TRBV27 and TRBJ1-4; unclear D gene. The V gene lost 6 bases and the J gene lost 4 bases, with 9 bases spanning the gap. CDR1 MNHEY and CDR2 SMNVEV come from the germline V gene (reference sequence). The CDR3 length is 13 residues. In DNA, the CDR3 is TGTGCCAGCAGAAGCCTCGATAATGAAAAACTGTTTTTT. Its protein product is CASRSLDNEKLFF.

V is TRBV5-6 and J is TRBJ2-2; D might be TRBD2 (5 bases). The CDR3 is made up of 18 amino acids. V lost 2 bases to trimming and J lost 8 bases, with 25 bases between them. Germline V lookup: CDR1 SGHDT, CDR2 YYEEEE. The CDR3 sequence is CASSLVSGVQYLGGELFF. CDR3 nucleotide sequence: TGTGCCAGCAGCTTAGTTTCCGGGGTGCAATACCTTGGTGGGGAGCTGTTTTTT.